Detailed here is one T cell receptor beta chain. Its specificity is unknown. The CDR3 length is 16 residues. Germline V CDR1 and CDR2: SGHTA, FQGTGA. V trimming: 5 bases; J trimming: 4 bases; junction bases outside the gene matches: 9. Unique molecular identifiers tagged the TCR beta cDNA libraries. Out of 1 to 10 million T cells, about 500,000 cDNA molecules were generated. From the PCR reads, TCRdb called clonotypes with MiXCR, one entry per CDR3 protein. The data hold hundreds of thousands of distinct CDR3 sequences, with about 57% observed a single time. This sample is drawn from a study of post-analysis software for immune sequencing data. Points from the study as a whole: In patients, TRBV5-6, TRBV5-1 and TRBV20-1 belonged to five or six TRBV segments found more frequently than in controls. Controls had significantly higher normalized Chao1 diversity than multiple sclerosis patients.

Sequencing was performed on blood. The chain combines TRBV7-3 with TRBJ2-1, with 9 bases fitting TRBD1. The TCR originated in a girl under 18 with multiple sclerosis. The CDR3 reads CASSNQGQGNYNEQFF. Written as DNA, the CDR3 is TGTGCCAGCAGCAATCAGGGACAGGGAAATTACAATGAGCAGTTCTTC.